The 18 T cell receptor beta chains presented below share a single source sample, sequenced in a study of T cell repertoires in ileal Crohn's disease. Data came from immunoSEQ multiplex PCR; TCRdb stores just in-frame clones and leaves some out. The data show roughly 3,000 clones, approximately 93% seen once. Time point described: inflamed ileum from the surgical specimen. The sample consisted of ileal tissue. The receptors come from an adult with Crohn's disease.

This chain connects TRBV10-1 to TRBJ2-1; TRBD1 might be the D (6 bases). Trimming shortened V by 10 bases and J by 3 bases, and 16 bases separated the two germline ends. There are 14 residues in the CDR3. The germline CDR1 and CDR2 sequences are WNHNN and SYGVQD (reference sequence). The CDR3 sequence: CATFPQGNYNEQFF. The CDR3 nucleotides read TGCGCCACCTTCCCCCAGGGGAACTACAATGAGCAGTTCTTC.

This chain uses TRBV7-3 with TRBJ2-2; no clear D. Germline lookup yields CDR1 SGHTA and CDR2 FQGTGA. V was cut by 6 bases and J by 2 bases, with 13 bases left in between. The CDR3 spans 15 residues. CDR3 bases: TGTGCCAGCAGGGGCTCACGGGCCAACACCGGGGAGCTGTTTTTT. Translating gives CASRGSRANTGELFF.

The rearrangement uses TRBV30 and TRBJ1-2; D perhaps matches TRBD1 (5 bases). V was clipped by 1 base and J by 3 bases, with 9 bases between them. CDR3 length: 13 amino acids. From germline, CDR1 is GTSNPN and CDR2 SVGIG (reference sequence). CDR3 loop: CAWSAGADYGYTF. In nucleotides, the CDR3 is TGTGCCTGGAGTGCTGGGGCGGACTATGGCTACACCTTC.

The chain links TRBV2 to TRBJ1-2, with TRBD1 as a possible D gene (5 bases). This CDR3 is built from 15 residues. CDR1 SNHLY and CDR2 FYNNEI come from the germline V gene. Trimming took off 6 bases at V and 5 bases at J, with 19 bases between the two ends. CDR3 protein: CASSVLWDVQYGYTF. In DNA, the CDR3 is TGTGCCAGCAGCGTATTATGGGACGTCCAATATGGCTACACCTTC.

This clone showed up just once. V usage is TRBV4-3 and J usage is TRBJ2-1; D might be TRBD1 (5 bases). Germline CDR1 reads LGHNA; CDR2 reads YSLEER. V dropped 0 bases and J dropped 8 bases, with 11 bases sitting between them. This CDR3 is built from 14 residues. The CDR3 nucleotides read TGCGCCAGCAGCCAAGACCAGGGCTGGTATGAGCAGTTCTTC. It codes for CASSQDQGWYEQFF.

V usage is TRBV4-3 and J usage is TRBJ2-7; D is ambiguous. Germline CDR1 and CDR2: LGHNA and YSLEER. There are 13 residues in the CDR3. Trimming shortened V by 5 bases and J by 7 bases, and 15 bases separated the two germline ends. The CDR3 spells CASSLTLLNEQYF. CDR3 bases: TGCGCCAGCAGCTTGACGCTCCTTAATGAGCAGTACTTC.

This rearrangement joins TRBV4-1 to TRBJ2-1; 12 nucleotides line up with TRBD2. V lost 0 bases and J lost 4; bases outside the gene matches: 13. CDR1 and CDR2 from the germline V gene are MGHRA and YSYEKL. The CDR3 totals 20 residues. Here the CDR3 DNA reads TGCGCCAGCAGCCAAGATTTTGAGATGGCTAGCGGGAGGGCTTACAATGAGCAGTTCTTC. This encodes CASSQDFEMASGRAYNEQFF.

J is TRBJ1-2 and V is TRBV20-1, with unresolved D. V was pared by 3 bases and J by 8 bases, with 10 bases between. The CDR3 extends over 11 amino acids. The germline CDR1 and CDR2 sequences are DFQATT and SNEGSKA (reference sequence). Here the CDR3 reads CSARTQRGYTF. In DNA form, the CDR3 reads TGCAGTGCTAGGACACAAAGGGGCTACACCTTC.

J is TRBJ2-3 and V is TRBV27; tentatively, D is TRBD1 (5 bases). The V gene lost 5 bases and the J gene lost 7 bases, with 13 bases spanning the gap. This CDR3 spans 13 amino acids. The germline V gene encodes CDR1 MNHEY and CDR2 SMNVEV (reference sequence). This CDR3 is CASSRQGTNTQYF. The CDR3 bases are TGTGCCAGCAGTCGCCAGGGTACGAATACGCAGTATTTT.

The J gene is TRBJ1-4, the V gene TRBV7-9, with 9 bases identical to TRBD1. The CDR3 has 15 residues. Germline assignment: CDR1 SEHNR and CDR2 FQNEAQ (reference sequence). V trimming: 5 bases; J trimming: 2 bases; junction bases outside the gene matches: 3. As DNA, the CDR3 is TGTGCCAGCAGCCCGACAGGGGGGACTAATGAAAAACTGTTTTTT. Its translation: CASSPTGGTNEKLFF.

This chain joins TRBV7-3 and TRBJ1-5, with D perhaps matching TRBD1 (5 bases). Germline V gives CDR1 SGHTA, CDR2 FQGTGA. The CDR3 loop spans 13 amino acids. Between the trimmed V and J ends, which lost 5 bases and 5 bases, there was a span of 10 bases. The CDR3 DNA sequence: TGTGCCAGCAGCCCCTGGGGGGATCAGCCCCAGCATTTT. This gives the protein CASSPWGDQPQHF.

The chain uses TRBV29-1 and TRBJ1-1, with D perhaps TRBD1 (6 bases). Trimming stripped 6 bases from V and 4 bases from J, with 15 bases between. Germline CDR1 and CDR2: SQVTM and ANQGSEA. The CDR3 length is 13 residues. For the CDR3, the DNA is TGCAGCGTGGCACAGGGTCAGGGCACTGAAGCTTTCTTT. Protein sequence: CSVAQGQGTEAFF.

The CDR3 loop reads CASSWGDGDYGYTF. CDR3 nucleotides: TGTGCCAGCAGTTGGGGAGACGGGGACTATGGCTACACCTTC. The chain recombines TRBV6-5 with TRBJ1-2; D call uncertain. The length of the CDR3 is 14 residues. Germline V gene sequence: CDR1 MNHEY, CDR2 SVGAGI. V lost 4 bases to trimming and J lost 3 bases, with 12 bases between them.

This chain uses TRBV27 with TRBJ1-1, with a weak D call TRBD1 (5 bases). The germline gives CDR1 MNHEY, CDR2 SMNVEV (reference sequence). The CDR3 length is 14 residues. Trimming took off 5 bases at V and 7 bases at J, with 17 bases between the two ends. The CDR3 nucleotides read TGTGCCAGCAGTACAAGAGGGGAGGGGAATGAAGCTTTCTTT. Its protein is CASSTRGEGNEAFF.

This sequence joins TRBV9 and TRBJ1-1; a possible D gene is TRBD1 (5 bases). This CDR3 has 14 residues. Trimming cost V 1 base and J 1 base, with 8 bases left between them. The germline gives CDR1 SGDLS, CDR2 YYNGEE. This CDR3 reads CASSVPTGNTEAFF. The CDR3 nucleotides are TGTGCCAGCAGCGTACCAACAGGGAACACTGAAGCTTTCTTT. The full variable domain, completed using reference TRBV9 and TRBJ1-1, is DSGVTQTPKHLITATGQRVTLRCSPRSGDLSVYWYQQSLDQGLQFLIQYYNGEERAKGNILERFSAQQFPDLHSELNLSSLELGDSALYFCASSVPTGNTEAFFGQGTRLTVV.

The rearrangement links TRBV28 to TRBJ2-3; no clear D gene. The CDR3 consists of 11 residues. Trimming took 2 bases from V and 5 from J, leaving 2 bases between them. CDR1 is MDHEN, CDR2 SYDVKM, per germline. This chain's CDR3 is CASSLVDTQYF. DNA for the CDR3: TGTGCCAGCAGTTTAGTAGATACGCAGTATTTT.

This clone was found a few times. The J gene is TRBJ1-2, the V gene TRBV10-3, with 10 bases matching TRBD1. The CDR3 has 15 residues. Per germline, CDR1 ENHRY and CDR2 SYGVKD. Trimming at V came to 5 bases and at J to 6 bases, leaving 9 bases not matched to a gene. The CDR3 sequence: CAISSPGTGVNGYTF. CDR3 DNA sequence: TGTGCCATCAGTTCGCCCGGGACAGGGGTAAATGGCTACACCTTC.

The V gene is TRBV7-9, the J gene TRBJ2-3; 9 bases fit TRBD2. This CDR3 is 15 amino acids long. The V and J ends lost 5 bases and 3 bases, in that order; junction bases with no gene match: 6. Per the germline V gene, CDR1 is SEHNR and CDR2 is FQNEAQ (reference sequence). The CDR3 DNA is TGTGCCAGCAGCGCCGTGAGCGGGGGGACAGATACGCAGTATTTT. This codes for CASSAVSGGTDTQYF.